This T cell receptor beta chain comes out of a study of blood T cell repertoires in COVID-19. Profiling relied on immunoSEQ multiplex PCR, and the TCRdb table lists in-frame clones only, not all of them. The table records under 75,000 clones, around 90% of them present only once. The CDR3 loop spans 11 amino acids. Germline-derived CDR1 and CDR2 are ENHRY and SYGVKD. Losses at the gene ends were 8 bases for V and 6 bases for J; bases not matched to a gene: 2. The V gene is TRBV10-3, the J gene TRBJ1-1, with 8 nucleotides matching TRBD1. Sequencing used peripheral blood. The sequence was obtained from a human donor in a cohort sampled during active COVID-19. The chain's CDR3 is CAIRQGSEAFF. For the CDR3, the DNA is TGTGCCATCCGACAGGGGTCTGAAGCTTTCTTT.